The present T cell receptor (beta chain) was sequenced within a study of blood T cells in healthy people across ages. Researchers report isolating at least 7 million PBMCs per sample. The total RNA that was extracted per sample amounted to at least 5 micrograms. On this clonotype: Its antigen remains unidentified.

Combining a sample-barcoded 5' primer with a J-beta primer mix, a second PCR ran for 7 to 11 cycles. TCRdb used MiXCR to reprocess the 5' RACE reads, holding one entry per CDR3 protein. The repertoire consists of about 970,000 distinct CDR3 sequences, with around 54% occurring once and the leading ten covering about a fifth. Germline values: CDR1 SGHDT, CDR2 YYEEEE. The length of the CDR3 is 17 residues. V was cut by 4 bases and J by 2 bases, with 21 bases left in between. Study-wide findings and caveats: With unsorted PBMCs, a conclusive comparison of naive versus antigen-experienced cells was not possible. Whereas aged donors had fewer naive CD4+ cells, long-lived donors had more of them and higher diversity.

J is TRBJ2-5 and V is TRBV5-6, with a possible D match to TRBD2 (6 bases). The receptor's source is a woman aged 60-70 years in good health. Sample: blood. The CDR3 sequence: CASSERKLARPQETQYF. The CDR3 region has the DNA TGTGCCAGCAGCGAACGAAAACTAGCCAGGCCTCAAGAGACCCAGTACTTC.